This T cell receptor beta chain was captured in a study of technical replicates of blood from a handful of donors. This table comes from immunoSEQ multiplex PCR, and its TCRdb copy is limited to in-frame clones, with some not included. The sample holds 98,000 or so clones, approximately 96% seen once. V dropped 3 bases and J dropped 4; count of bases not matched to a gene: 10. The CDR3 contains 16 residues. In germline, CDR1 is ENHRY, CDR2 SYGVKD. This chain joins TRBV10-3 and TRBJ1-2; the match to TRBD1 covers 8 bases. This sequence was found in a human donor in good health. Sequencing was performed on T cells isolated from PBMCs. CDR3 bases: TGTGCCATCAGTGATTATTCGGGACAGGAGATCTATGGCTACACCTTC. Residues: CAISDYSGQEIYGYTF.